This entry features one TCR beta chain sequence. Its antigen is currently unknown. The data are from a study of T-cell memory formation after mild COVID-19. Study context: TCR clustering was largely donor specific.

General study points: Proof of SARS-CoV-2 specificity was absent for the second-wave clones that crested on day 37. Contracting clones from day 15 to 85 had balanced CD4/CD8; later expanders favoured CD4+. Pre-infection memory showed some responding clones, and this suggested that cross-reactive memory joined.

The length of the CDR3 is 14 residues. Per the germline V gene, CDR1 is DFQATT and CDR2 is SNEGSKA (reference sequence). The V and J ends lost 5 bases and 4 bases respectively, with 15 bases between them. TCRdb fed the 5' RACE reads into MiXCR, producing one record per CDR3 protein. The sample holds roughly 190,000 distinct CDR3 sequences, 10% seen once. V gene TRBV20-1 combines with J gene TRBJ1-5; D not certain. Sequenced sample: PBMCs or a T cell subset sorted from them (not recorded which). The TCR was taken from a man aged 18 to 30 who had mild COVID-19 (a few samples of this study predate the infection). Cell type and time point are not known. The CDR3 DNA is TGCAGTGCTCCGAAGGACTCAATTAATCAGCCCCAGCATTTT. Protein: CSAPKDSINQPQHF.